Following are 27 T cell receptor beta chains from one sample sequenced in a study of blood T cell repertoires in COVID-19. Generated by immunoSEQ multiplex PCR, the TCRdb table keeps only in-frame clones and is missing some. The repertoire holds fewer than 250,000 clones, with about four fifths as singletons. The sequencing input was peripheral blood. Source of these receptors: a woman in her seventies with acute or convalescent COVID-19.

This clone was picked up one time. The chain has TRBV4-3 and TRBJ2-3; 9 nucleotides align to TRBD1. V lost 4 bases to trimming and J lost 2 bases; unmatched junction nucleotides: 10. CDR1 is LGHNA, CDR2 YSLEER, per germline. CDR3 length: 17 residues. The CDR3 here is CASSRGPGQGNTDTQYF. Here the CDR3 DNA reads TGCGCCAGCAGCCGTGGACCGGGACAGGGAAACACAGATACGCAGTATTTT.

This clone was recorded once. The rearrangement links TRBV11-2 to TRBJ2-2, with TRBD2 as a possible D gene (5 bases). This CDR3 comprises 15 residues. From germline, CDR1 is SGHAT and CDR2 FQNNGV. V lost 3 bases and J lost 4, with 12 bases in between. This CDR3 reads CASSFAGQATGELFF. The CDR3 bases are TGTGCCAGCAGCTTCGCGGGTCAGGCCACCGGGGAGCTGTTTTTT.

DNA of the CDR3: TGTGCCAGTAGTATTTCATCGCAGGGTGGAGGCTACACCTTC. Protein product: CASSISSQGGGYTF. The V gene is TRBV19, the J gene TRBJ1-2; a weak D match, TRBD1 (5 bases). The germline V and J ends were trimmed by 3 bases and 8 bases, with 16 bases remaining between them. The CDR3 totals 14 residues. CDR1 is LNHDA and CDR2 is SQIVND in the germline V gene (reference sequence).

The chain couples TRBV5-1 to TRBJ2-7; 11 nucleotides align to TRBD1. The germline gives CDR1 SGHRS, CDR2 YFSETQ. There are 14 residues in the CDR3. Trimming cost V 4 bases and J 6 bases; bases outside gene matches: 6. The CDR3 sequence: CASSGGTGGVEQYF. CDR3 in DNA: TGCGCCAGCAGCGGGGGGACAGGGGGAGTCGAGCAGTACTTC.

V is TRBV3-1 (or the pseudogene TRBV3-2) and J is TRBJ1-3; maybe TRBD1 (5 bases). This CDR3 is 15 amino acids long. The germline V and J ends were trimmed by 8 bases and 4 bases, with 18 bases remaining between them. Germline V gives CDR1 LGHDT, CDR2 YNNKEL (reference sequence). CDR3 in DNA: TGTGCCAGCTGTCCAGACAGTAATTTAGGAAACACCATATATTTT. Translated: CASCPDSNLGNTIYF.

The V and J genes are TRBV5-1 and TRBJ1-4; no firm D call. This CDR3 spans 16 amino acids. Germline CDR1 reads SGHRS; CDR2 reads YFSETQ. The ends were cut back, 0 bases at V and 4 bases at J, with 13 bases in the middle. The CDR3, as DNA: TGCGCCAGCAGCTTGGGTAGCGGCAGTTTTAATGAAAAACTGTTTTTT. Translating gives CASSLGSGSFNEKLFF.

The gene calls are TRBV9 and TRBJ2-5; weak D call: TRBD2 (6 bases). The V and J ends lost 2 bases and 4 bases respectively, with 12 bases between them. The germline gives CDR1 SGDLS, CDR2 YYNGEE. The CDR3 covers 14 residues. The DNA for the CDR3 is TGTGCCAGCAGCGTCTTTTGGGGAGGAGAGACCCAGTACTTC. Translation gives CASSVFWGGETQYF.

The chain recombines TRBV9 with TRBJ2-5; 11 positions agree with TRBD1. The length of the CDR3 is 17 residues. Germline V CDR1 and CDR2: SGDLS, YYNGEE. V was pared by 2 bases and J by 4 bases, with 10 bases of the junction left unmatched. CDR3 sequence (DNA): TGTGCCAGCAGCGTGCGTTCCGGACAGGGGGCCGCAGAGACCCAGTACTTC. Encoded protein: CASSVRSGQGAAETQYF.

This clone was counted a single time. The DNA for the CDR3 is TGTGCCAGCAACTGGGGACAGGGATTTGGCGGCACCGGGGAGCTGTTTTTT. Translated: CASNWGQGFGGTGELFF. The gene calls are TRBV5-8 and TRBJ2-2; 9 positions agree with TRBD1. With 6 bases clipped from V and 4 bases from J, the junction kept 13 bases outside the gene matches. Per the germline V gene, CDR1 is SGHTS and CDR2 is YDEGEE. The CDR3 totals 17 residues.

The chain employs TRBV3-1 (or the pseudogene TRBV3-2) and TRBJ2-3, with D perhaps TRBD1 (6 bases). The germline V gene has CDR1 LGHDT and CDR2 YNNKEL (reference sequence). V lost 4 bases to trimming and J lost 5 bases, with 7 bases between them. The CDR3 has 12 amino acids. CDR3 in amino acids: CASSPTGDTQYF. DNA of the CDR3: TGTGCCAGCAGCCCGACAGGAGATACGCAGTATTTT.

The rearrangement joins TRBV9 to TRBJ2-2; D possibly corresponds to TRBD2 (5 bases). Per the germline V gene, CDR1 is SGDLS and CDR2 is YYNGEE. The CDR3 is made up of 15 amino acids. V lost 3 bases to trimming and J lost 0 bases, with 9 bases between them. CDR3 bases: TGTGCCAGCAGCGCCCACGGGACGAACACCGGGGAGCTGTTTTTT. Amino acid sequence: CASSAHGTNTGELFF.

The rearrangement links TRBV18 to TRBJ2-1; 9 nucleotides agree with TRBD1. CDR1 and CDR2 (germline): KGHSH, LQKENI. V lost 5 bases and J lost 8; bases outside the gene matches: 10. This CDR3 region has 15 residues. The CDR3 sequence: CASSGGQGKGDEQFF. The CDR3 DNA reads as TGTGCCAGCTCAGGGGGACAGGGAAAAGGTGATGAGCAGTTCTTC.

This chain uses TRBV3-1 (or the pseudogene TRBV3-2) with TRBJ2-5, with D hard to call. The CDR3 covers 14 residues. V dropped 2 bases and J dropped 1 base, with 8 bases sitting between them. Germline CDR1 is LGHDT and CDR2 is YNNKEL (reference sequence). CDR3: CASSQNTAQETQYF. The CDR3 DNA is TGTGCCAGCAGCCAAAATACAGCCCAAGAGACCCAGTACTTC.

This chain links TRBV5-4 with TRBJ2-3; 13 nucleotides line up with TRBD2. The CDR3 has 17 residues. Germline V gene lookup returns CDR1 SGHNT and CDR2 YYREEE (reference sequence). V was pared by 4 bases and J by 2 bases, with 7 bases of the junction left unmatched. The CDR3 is CASSQTSGGAYTDTQYF. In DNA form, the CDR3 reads TGTGCCAGCAGCCAAACTAGCGGGGGGGCCTACACAGATACGCAGTATTTT.

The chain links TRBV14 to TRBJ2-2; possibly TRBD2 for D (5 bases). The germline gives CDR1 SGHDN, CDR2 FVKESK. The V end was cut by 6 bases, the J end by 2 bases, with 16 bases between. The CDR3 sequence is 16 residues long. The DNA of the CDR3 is TGTGCCAGCAGTCGTACTCGGGATTTAAACACCGGGGAGCTGTTTTTT. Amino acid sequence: CASSRTRDLNTGELFF.

The chain's CDR3 is CASSESRGGFYNEQFF. The CDR3 nucleotides read TGCGCCAGCAGTGAGTCTCGGGGGGGGTTCTACAATGAGCAGTTCTTC. The chain recombines TRBV10-1 with TRBJ2-1, with 8 nucleotides matching TRBD2. The length of the CDR3 is 16 residues. Germline V CDR1 and CDR2: WNHNN, SYGVQD (reference sequence). V was pared by 0 bases and J by 3 bases, with 4 bases of the junction left unmatched.

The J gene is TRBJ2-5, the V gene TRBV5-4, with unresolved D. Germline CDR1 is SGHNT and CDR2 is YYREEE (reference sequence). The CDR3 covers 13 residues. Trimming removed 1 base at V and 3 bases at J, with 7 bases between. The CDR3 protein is CASSLHGEETQYF. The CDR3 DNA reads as TGTGCCAGCAGCTTGCACGGTGAAGAGACCCAGTACTTC.

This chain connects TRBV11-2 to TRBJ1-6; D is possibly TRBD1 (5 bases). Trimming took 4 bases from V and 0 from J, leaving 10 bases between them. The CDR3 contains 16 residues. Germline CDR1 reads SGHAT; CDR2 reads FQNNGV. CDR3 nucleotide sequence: TGTGCCAGCAGCTCCCGACAGCTCTCCTATAATTCACCCCTCCACTTT. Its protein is CASSSRQLSYNSPLHF.

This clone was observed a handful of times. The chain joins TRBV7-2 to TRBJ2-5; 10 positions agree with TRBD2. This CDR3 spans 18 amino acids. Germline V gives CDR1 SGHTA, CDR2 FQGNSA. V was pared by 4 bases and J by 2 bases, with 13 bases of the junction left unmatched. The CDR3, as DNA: TGTGCCAGCAGCTCCCGAAAATATAGCGGGGGGATACAAGAGACCCAGTACTTC. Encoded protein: CASSSRKYSGGIQETQYF.

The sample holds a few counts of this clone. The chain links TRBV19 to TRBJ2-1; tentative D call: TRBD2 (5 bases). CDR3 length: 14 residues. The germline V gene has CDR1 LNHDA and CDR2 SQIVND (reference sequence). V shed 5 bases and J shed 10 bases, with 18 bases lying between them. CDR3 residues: CASSEAVASSEQFF. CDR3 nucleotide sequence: TGTGCCAGTAGTGAAGCGGTAGCGTCAAGCGAGCAGTTCTTC. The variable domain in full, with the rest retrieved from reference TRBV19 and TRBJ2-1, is DGGITQSPKYLFRKEGQNVTLSCEQNLNHDAMYWYRQDPGQGLRLIYYSQIVNDFQKGDIAEGYSVSREKKESFPLTVTSAQKNPTAFYLCASSEAVASSEQFFGPGTRLTVL.

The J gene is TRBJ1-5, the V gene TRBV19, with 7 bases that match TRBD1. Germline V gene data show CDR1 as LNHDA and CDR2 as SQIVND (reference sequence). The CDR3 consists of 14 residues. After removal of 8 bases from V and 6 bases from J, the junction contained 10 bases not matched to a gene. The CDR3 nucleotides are TGTGCCAGTCAACCGACAGGGTTTAGTCAGCCCCAGCATTTT. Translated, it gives CASQPTGFSQPQHF.

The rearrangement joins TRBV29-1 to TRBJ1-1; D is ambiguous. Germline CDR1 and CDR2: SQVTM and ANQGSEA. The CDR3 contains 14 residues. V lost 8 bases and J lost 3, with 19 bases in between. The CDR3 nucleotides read TGCAGCACACTTTTGAGCGGGTTGGACACTGAAGCTTTCTTT. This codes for CSTLLSGLDTEAFF. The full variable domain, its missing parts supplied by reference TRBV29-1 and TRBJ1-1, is SAVISQKPSRDICQRGTSLTIQCQVDSQVTMMFWYRQQPGQSLTLIATANQGSEATYESGFVIDKFPISRPNLTFSTLTVSNMSPEDSSIYLCSTLLSGLDTEAFFGQGTRLTVV.

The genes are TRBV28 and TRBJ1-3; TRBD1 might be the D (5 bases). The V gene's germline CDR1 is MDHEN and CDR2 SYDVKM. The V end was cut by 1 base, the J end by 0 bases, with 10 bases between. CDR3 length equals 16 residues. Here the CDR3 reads CASSLYQGGSGNTIYF. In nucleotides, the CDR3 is TGTGCCAGCAGTTTATACCAGGGAGGCTCTGGAAACACCATATATTTT.

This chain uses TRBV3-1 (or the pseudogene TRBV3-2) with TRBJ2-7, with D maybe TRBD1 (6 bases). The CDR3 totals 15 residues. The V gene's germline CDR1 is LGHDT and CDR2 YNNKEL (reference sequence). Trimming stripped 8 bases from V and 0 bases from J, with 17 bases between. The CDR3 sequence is CASALGAASSYEQYF. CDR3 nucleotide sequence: TGTGCCAGCGCACTGGGGGCAGCGAGCTCCTACGAGCAGTACTTC.

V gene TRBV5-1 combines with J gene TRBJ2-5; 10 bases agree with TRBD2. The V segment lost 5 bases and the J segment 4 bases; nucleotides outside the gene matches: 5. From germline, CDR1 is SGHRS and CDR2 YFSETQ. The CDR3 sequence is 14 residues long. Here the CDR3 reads CASSLAGDTETQYF. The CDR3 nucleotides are TGCGCCAGCAGTCTAGCGGGGGATACAGAGACCCAGTACTTC.

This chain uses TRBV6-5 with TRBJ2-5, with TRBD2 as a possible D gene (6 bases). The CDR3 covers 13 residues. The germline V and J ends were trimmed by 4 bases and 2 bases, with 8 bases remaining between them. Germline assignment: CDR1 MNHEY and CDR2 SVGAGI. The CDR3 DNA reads TGTGCCAGCAGTTGGGGGGTACAAGAGACCCAGTACTTC. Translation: CASSWGVQETQYF.

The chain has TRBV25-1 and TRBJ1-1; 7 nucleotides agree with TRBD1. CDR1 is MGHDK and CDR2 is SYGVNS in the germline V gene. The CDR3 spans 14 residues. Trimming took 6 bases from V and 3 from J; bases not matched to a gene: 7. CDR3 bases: TGTGCCAGCAGAGGACAGGCCGAATACACTGAAGCTTTCTTT. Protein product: CASRGQAEYTEAFF. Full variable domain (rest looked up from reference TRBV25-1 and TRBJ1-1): EADIYQTPRYLVIGTGKKITLECSQTMGHDKMYWYQQDPGMELHLIHYSYGVNSTEKGDLSSESTVSRIRTEHFPLTLESARPSHTSQYLCASRGQAEYTEAFFGQGTRLTVV.